One sample yielded the 29 T cell receptor beta chains listed below, sequenced in a study of cytomegalovirus exposure and HLA in healthy donors (dated by TCRdb to 2016 to 2017). Libraries were constructed by the immunoSEQ multiplex PCR assay. The multiplex PCR relied on a mix of 60 forward primers for TCR Vbeta segments and 13 reverse primers for TCR Jbeta segments. Here the immuneACCESS table is served through TCRdb, limited to in-frame sequences with V and J called. Missing clones are a known gap in these copies; in checked studies unresolved V genes cover under half, and the rest lacks a known reason. The table for this sample lists 140,000 to 150,000 clones; 68% of them were counted only once. Of the sample, less than 5% is held by the ten largest clones. The material sequenced was PBMCs. The receptors originated from a man in his sixties in good health and CMV-seronegative.

The chain combines TRBV28 with TRBJ1-5; D is unclear. Germline CDR1 MDHEN, CDR2 SYDVKM. Deletions cut 3 bases from V and 4 bases from J, with 4 bases between. The CDR3 totals 12 residues. This chain's CDR3 is CASSFQNQPQHF. CDR3 bases: TGTGCCAGCAGTTTTCAAAATCAGCCCCAGCATTTT. Variable domain in full (rest from reference TRBV28 and TRBJ1-5): DVKVTQSSRYLVKRTGEKVFLECVQDMDHENMFWYRQDPGLGLRLIYFSYDVKMKEKGDIPEGYSVSREKKERFSLILESASTNQTSMYLCASSFQNQPQHFGDGTRLSIL.

CDR3 nucleotide sequence: TGCAGCGTTGAAGATAACAGGGAAGAGACCCAGTACTTC. It is translated as CSVEDNREETQYF. The chain joins TRBV29-1 to TRBJ2-5; possible D gene TRBD1, 6 bases. Trimming left V 0 bases short and J 3 bases short, with 8 bases between. Germline assignment: CDR1 SQVTM and CDR2 ANQGSEA. CDR3 size: 13 residues.

This clone has a handful of counts. The chain couples TRBV6-1 to TRBJ2-2, with TRBD1 matching over 7 bases. The CDR3 has 15 residues. V dropped 4 bases and J dropped 6; count of bases not matched to a gene: 8. Per germline, CDR1 MNHNS and CDR2 SASEGT. CDR3 nucleotide sequence: TGTGCCAGCAGTGGGGCAGGGGGAGCCTCCGGGGAGCTGTTTTTT. It encodes CASSGAGGASGELFF.

The chain employs TRBV29-1 and TRBJ2-3; TRBD2 might be the D (6 bases). This CDR3 contains 12 residues. V was clipped by 7 bases and J by 5 bases, with 13 bases between them. Germline V gene lookup returns CDR1 SQVTM and CDR2 ANQGSEA. CDR3 amino acids: CSASGVGDTQYF. CDR3 coding DNA: TGCAGCGCCTCGGGGGTCGGAGATACGCAGTATTTT.

CDR3 protein: CAWSAETLGGEQFF. The CDR3 region has the DNA TGTGCCTGGAGTGCCGAGACGTTGGGGGGTGAGCAGTTCTTC. The V and J genes are TRBV30 and TRBJ2-1; the D gene is possibly TRBD2 (6 bases). V gave up 1 base and J gave up 9 bases, with 16 bases separating them. The CDR3 sequence is 14 residues long. Germline V lookup: CDR1 GTSNPN, CDR2 SVGIG (reference sequence).

This chain links TRBV7-2 with TRBJ2-7; 7 bases agree with TRBD2. The V and J ends lost 2 bases and 5 bases, in that order; junction bases with no gene match: 9. Germline lookup yields CDR1 SGHTA and CDR2 FQGNSA. The CDR3 length is 15 residues. CDR3 protein: CASSLSAGEVNEQYF. CDR3 sequence (DNA): TGTGCCAGCAGCTTATCGGCGGGAGAAGTCAACGAGCAGTACTTC.

V gene TRBV6-6 combines with J gene TRBJ2-5; D is perhaps TRBD1 (8 bases). The CDR3 extends over 14 amino acids. V lost 5 bases to trimming and J lost 5 bases, with 15 bases between them. Germline CDR1 is MNHNY and CDR2 is SVGAGI (reference sequence). The CDR3 region has the DNA TGTGCCAGCAGTCTTGACAGGGGAGGGGAGACCCAGTACTTC. Its translation: CASSLDRGGETQYF.

The rearrangement uses TRBV10-2 and TRBJ2-7; D uncertain. The CDR3 consists of 12 residues. Trimming shortened V by 10 bases and J by 3 bases, and 13 bases separated the two germline ends. Germline V lookup: CDR1 WSHSY, CDR2 SAAADI. The CDR3 reads CATGLVRYEQYF. DNA for the CDR3: TGCGCCACCGGCCTAGTCCGCTACGAGCAGTACTTC.

The genes are TRBV28 and TRBJ2-5, with TRBD2 matching over 9 bases. J lost 2 bases, V lost 3 bases, and 10 bases had no gene match. The CDR3 totals 17 residues. Germline V gene data show CDR1 as MDHEN and CDR2 as SYDVKM. The CDR3 region has the DNA TGTGCCAGCAGTTTGCGATTAGCGGGAGTTCAACAAGAGACCCAGTACTTC. Its translation is CASSLRLAGVQQETQYF.

The chain links TRBV19 to TRBJ2-5; 10 bases are shared with TRBD2. The CDR3 covers 16 residues. The ends lost 1 base at V and 5 bases at J; junction bases unmatched: 7. Germline V lookup: CDR1 LNHDA, CDR2 SQIVND (reference sequence). CDR3 DNA: TGTGCCAGTAGTATAGCAGCGGGAGGGCCTGGTGAGACCCAGTACTTC. It is translated as CASSIAAGGPGETQYF. Full variable domain (outside the CDR3, taken from reference TRBV19 and TRBJ2-5): DGGITQSPKYLFRKEGQNVTLSCEQNLNHDAMYWYRQDPGQGLRLIYYSQIVNDFQKGDIAEGYSVSREKKESFPLTVTSAQKNPTAFYLCASSIAAGGPGETQYFGPGTRLLVL.

The CDR3 sequence is CASSVGTGGLDSNQPQHF. The CDR3 DNA follows: TGTGCCAGCAGCGTAGGAACAGGGGGCTTAGATAGCAATCAGCCCCAGCATTTT. This chain connects TRBV9 to TRBJ1-5, with TRBD1 matching 9 bases. In germline, CDR1 is SGDLS, CDR2 YYNGEE. V shed 0 bases, J shed 0 bases, and the junction held 7 bases outside the gene matches. The CDR3 is made up of 18 amino acids.

This clone turned up a few times. The chain has TRBV4-2 and TRBJ2-7, with D tentatively TRBD2 (6 bases). Trimming pared 0 bases from V and 1 base from J, leaving 13 bases between. The length of the CDR3 is 16 residues. The germline gives CDR1 LGHNA, CDR2 YNFKEQ. CDR3 in amino acids: CASSQDAGLASYEQYF. CDR3 sequence (DNA): TGTGCCAGCAGCCAAGATGCCGGGCTAGCGTCCTACGAGCAGTACTTC.

The chain has TRBV28 and TRBJ1-3; D gene unclear. V was cut by 5 bases and J by 8 bases, with 10 bases left in between. The CDR3 sequence is 12 residues long. Germline CDR1 and CDR2: MDHEN and SYDVKM. The DNA of the CDR3 is TGTGCCAGCAGTACCAACTACTACACCATATATTTT. It is translated as CASSTNYYTIYF. The full variable domain, completed using reference TRBV28 and TRBJ1-3, is DVKVTQSSRYLVKRTGEKVFLECVQDMDHENMFWYRQDPGLGLRLIYFSYDVKMKEKGDIPEGYSVSREKKERFSLILESASTNQTSMYLCASSTNYYTIYFGEGSWLTVV.

CDR3 coding DNA: TGCGCCAGCAGCTTGGAGAGGGCAAGGTACACTGAAGCTTTCTTT. Its translation: CASSLERARYTEAFF. This chain links TRBV5-1 with TRBJ1-1, with unresolved D. The CDR3 loop spans 15 amino acids. In germline, CDR1 is SGHRS, CDR2 YFSETQ. The germline V and J ends were trimmed by 0 bases and 3 bases, with 12 bases remaining between them.

The J gene is TRBJ2-1, the V gene TRBV18; 12 bases line up with TRBD1. In germline, CDR1 is KGHSH, CDR2 LQKENI. The CDR3 extends over 17 amino acids. Trimming removed 6 bases from V and 0 bases from J; junction bases left unmatched: 6. CDR3 sequence reads: CASSRDRGLSSYNEQFF. For the CDR3, the DNA is TGTGCCAGCTCTCGGGACAGGGGGCTGAGCTCCTACAATGAGCAGTTCTTC.

This sequence joins TRBV15 and TRBJ2-7; no definite D call. Trimming took 0 bases from V and 6 from J, leaving 15 bases between them. The germline CDR1 and CDR2 sequences are LNHNV and YYDKDF (reference sequence). This CDR3 is built from 15 residues. CDR3: CATSRDHAGPGEQYF. The CDR3 coding sequence is TGTGCCACCAGCAGAGATCACGCTGGCCCAGGCGAGCAGTACTTC. The full variable domain, rest sourced from reference TRBV15 and TRBJ2-7, is DAMVIQNPRYQVTQFGKPVTLSCSQTLNHNVMYWYQQKSSQAPKLLFHYYDKDFNNEADTPDNFQSRRPNTSFCFLDIRSPGLGDTAMYLCATSRDHAGPGEQYFGPGTRLTVT.

CDR3 coding DNA: TGTGCCAGCAGCTTGGCCGCGGCAGACACCATATATTTT. Its translation: CASSLAAADTIYF. The chain links TRBV5-6 to TRBJ1-3; no clear D. In germline, CDR1 is SGHDT, CDR2 YYEEEE. Trimming stripped 0 bases from V and 8 bases from J, with 9 bases between. The CDR3 is 13 residues long.

V usage is TRBV5-1 and J usage is TRBJ1-1, with 10 bases lining up with TRBD1. The trim removed 3 bases at V and 2 bases at J, leaving 4 bases unmatched. There are 15 residues in the CDR3. CDR1 and CDR2 from the germline V gene are SGHRS and YFSETQ. The CDR3 bases are TGCGCCAGCAGCTCCGGGACAGGGGTAAACACTGAAGCTTTCTTT. Translated, it gives CASSSGTGVNTEAFF.

The CDR3 DNA follows: TGTGCCAGCAGTTACCGGGACAGGAATTCACCCCTCCACTTT. Amino acids: CASSYRDRNSPLHF. The genes are TRBV6-6 and TRBJ1-6, with TRBD1 identical over 8 bases. Germline assignment: CDR1 MNHNY and CDR2 SVGAGI (reference sequence). The CDR3 contains 14 residues. Trimming cost V 2 bases and J 7 bases; bases outside gene matches: 1.

V and J are TRBV19 and TRBJ1-5; TRBD1 aligns across 7 bases. Trimming cost V 4 bases and J 4 bases; bases outside gene matches: 4. This CDR3 has 14 amino acids. CDR1 and CDR2 from the germline V gene are LNHDA and SQIVND (reference sequence). The CDR3 is CASSRDSPNQPQHF. For the CDR3, the DNA is TGTGCCAGTAGTAGGGACAGTCCGAATCAGCCCCAGCATTTT.

The J gene is TRBJ1-2, the V gene TRBV5-1; 9 nucleotides match TRBD1. The V and J ends lost 4 bases and 5 bases, in that order; junction bases with no gene match: 9. Germline V gives CDR1 SGHRS, CDR2 YFSETQ. The CDR3 totals 15 residues. CDR3 nucleotide sequence: TGCGCCAGCAGCCCGGACCGGGACAGGGCTTATGGCTACACCTTC. Its translation is CASSPDRDRAYGYTF.

The CDR3 protein is CASSQIRDSLGSGNTIYF. CDR3 bases: TGTGCCAGCAGCCAAATTAGGGACTCCCTCGGCTCTGGAAACACCATATATTTT. J is TRBJ1-3 and V is TRBV4-2, with D perhaps matching TRBD1 (5 bases). CDR1 and CDR2 from the germline V gene are LGHNA and YNFKEQ. The CDR3 is 18 amino acids. V was pared by 2 bases and J by 0 bases, with 17 bases between.

There are a few counts of this clone. The chain recombines TRBV5-4 with TRBJ1-3, with 7 bases that match TRBD1. The CDR3 has 16 amino acids. CDR1 and CDR2 from the germline V gene are SGHNT and YYREEE (reference sequence). J lost 4 bases, V lost 2 bases, and 9 bases had no gene match. CDR3 in amino acids: CASSFRTGVPGNTIYF. CDR3 bases: TGTGCCAGCAGCTTCCGAACAGGGGTGCCCGGAAACACCATATATTTT. Supplemented by reference TRBV5-4 and TRBJ1-3, the full variable domain reads ETGVTQSPTHLIKTRGQQVTLRCSSQSGHNTVSWYQQALGQGPQFIFQYYREEENGRGNFPPRFSGLQFPNYSSELNVNALELDDSALYLCASSFRTGVPGNTIYFGEGSWLTVV.

The genes are TRBV25-1 and TRBJ2-1, with TRBD2 matching over 8 bases. The germline gives CDR1 MGHDK, CDR2 SYGVNS. V lost 6 bases and J lost 7; bases outside the gene matches: 17. There are 17 residues in the CDR3. The CDR3 loop is CASSVPSGLLARNEQFF. The CDR3 region has the DNA TGTGCCAGCAGCGTACCTAGCGGGCTGCTAGCGCGGAATGAGCAGTTCTTC.

V and J are TRBV27 and TRBJ2-5; D is unclear. The CDR3 has 15 amino acids. Trimming removed 1 base from V and 3 bases from J, with 12 bases in between. Germline CDR1 is MNHEY and CDR2 is SMNVEV (reference sequence). CDR3 sequence (DNA): TGTGCCAGCAGTTTATATGGTAGTAATAAAGAGACCCAGTACTTC. As protein: CASSLYGSNKETQYF.

The chain is built from TRBV29-1 and TRBJ1-5, with a possible D match to TRBD1 (5 bases). The CDR3 is 13 amino acids. The V end lost 0 bases, the J end lost 7 bases, and 10 bases lay between the germline ends. Per the germline V gene, CDR1 is SQVTM and CDR2 is ANQGSEA. The CDR3 sequence: CSVEEGQGQPQHF. The CDR3 coding sequence is TGCAGCGTTGAAGAGGGGCAGGGACAGCCCCAGCATTTT.

The gene calls are TRBV21-1 and TRBJ2-5; TRBD1 was called by the table and not checked on the DNA. TRBV21-1 is a pseudogene locus. The CDR3 extends over 14 amino acids. CDR3 coding DNA: TGTGCCAGCAGCAAAGAATGCAGCCAAGAGACCCAGTACTTC. The encoded protein is CASSKECSQETQYF.

V usage is TRBV19 and J usage is TRBJ2-2; 8 bases are shared with TRBD1. Germline lookup yields CDR1 LNHDA and CDR2 SQIVND (reference sequence). V lost 6 bases, J lost 0 bases, and 12 bases stayed unmatched. CDR3 size: 18 residues. CDR3 coding DNA: TGTGCCAGTAGCATCAGAAATGCGGGACAGGCGAACACCGGGGAGCTGTTTTTT. Residues: CASSIRNAGQANTGELFF.

As DNA, the CDR3 is TGTGCCGGGGCGAACAGGGGGCCTATCGACACTGAAGCTTTCTTT. This translates into CAGANRGPIDTEAFF. The chain has TRBV18 and TRBJ1-1; 9 bases line up with TRBD1. Germline V gene sequence: CDR1 KGHSH, CDR2 LQKENI. V lost 11 bases and J lost 3; bases outside the gene matches: 13. The CDR3 is 15 amino acids.